This TCR beta chain was sequenced in a study of blood T cell repertoires in COVID-19 (dated by TCRdb to about 2020). As for the study more broadly: Samples from collaborators originated in the United States, Italy and Spain and spanned both the acute and convalescent phases of COVID-19. Subjects who had been exposed to COVID-19, were actively infected with it, or had recovered from it provided the deeply sampled blood TCRbeta repertoires that made up the dataset. The material from the prospective study consisted of cDNA or gDNA derived from T cells, B-cell-depleted T cells, or PBMCs. A freely available public database, intended as a resource for researchers studying the immune response to SARS-CoV-2, is where the repertoires were released. The samples were drawn from two sources: the first 160 participants of the ongoing ImmuneRACE study, and 1,254 subjects contributed by 6 global collaborators. Nearly every sample came with metadata listing a de-identified subject ID, COVID-19 status, age in years and sex. Where HLA class I and class II types were available, the types were taken from metadata supplied by the sample provider, not from assay-based typing.

CDR1 and CDR2 are read off the germline V gene as LGHNA and YNFKEQ. There are 15 amino acids in the CDR3, from cysteine to phenylalanine inclusive. The entry retains the CDR3 DNA only, 45 bases that are in frame from base 1. V lost 0 bases and J lost 5 bases, and the count of bases not matched to a germline gene is 5. Whole blood was collected in K2EDTA tubes by collaborating institutions according to the institutions' own protocols. For TCRbeta analysis, collaborator samples were shipped as frozen whole blood, as isolated PBMCs, or as DNA extracted from either sample type. The immunoSEQ Assay, a bias-controlled multiplex PCR, was used to amplify TCRbeta CDR3 regions from genomic DNA. The source study handled its data this way. The number of nucleated cells in each sample was estimated from the amplification of reference gene primers within the assay. To quantify the absolute abundance of each unique TCRbeta CDR3 rearrangement, sequence reads were collapsed and filtered. For each sample, productive Simpson clonality was calculated by taking the square root of Simpson's diversity index across productive rearrangements. The clones in this table, taken by TCRdb from immuneACCESS, are in-frame only. Not every clone is retained; where verified, under half of the shortfall comes from an unresolved V gene, and the cause of the rest is unknown. V, J and clone size derive from that table, while D and trimming were established from the DNA sequence. The sample table contains more than 90,000 clones; only one count was recorded for around 90% of them. Clones ranked in the top ten supply less than 9.5% of the sample.

Turning to this clone: Its specific antigen is unknown. No base quality information exists; no much larger clone differs at one position.

The investigation overall reported the following: The quantity of clinical and demographic metadata differed by source and by participant and was supplied without curation.

This clonotype was sampled from a human donor in a cohort sampled during active COVID-19. The receptor chain draws on TRBV4-2 and TRBJ2-7, with TRBD1 matching 9 junction bases. Sequencing used peripheral blood. Here is the DNA: TGTGCCAGCAGCCAAGATCTGACAGGGGGGGACGAGCAGTACTTC. Translated, this is CASSQDLTGGDEQYF.